The next 26 T cell receptor beta chains were all read from a single sample in a study of T cells in women clearing cervical HPV infection. Measured with immunoSEQ multiplex PCR; TCRdb has only the in-frame clones, and not every one. Reported are tens of thousands of clones; the ten largest clones contain around 22%. Sequenced: blood buffy coat. These receptors came from a woman between 18 and 69 years old with a cervical HPV16 infection that either progressed to CIN3+ or cleared (not recorded which).

Concerning this clone itself: The CDR3 goes on 3 residues after the read ends, and that part is filled in from the germline J gene. This rearrangement joins TRBV10-3 to TRBJ1-3, with D perhaps matching TRBD1 (5 bases). The CDR3 length is 14 residues. V gave up 6 bases and J gave up 2 bases, with 11 bases separating them. Germline CDR1 ENHRY, CDR2 SYGVKD. CDR3 bases read: TGTGCCATCAGAGAACCAGGGACTGGAAACACC. This gives the protein CAIREPGTGNT. The whole CDR3 region reads CAIREPGTGNTIYF.

This clone is identified as medium-sized from frequency. The CDR3 goes on 3 residues after the read ends, and that part is filled in from the germline J gene. V is TRBV6-1 and J is TRBJ2-2, with 9 bases matching TRBD2. Trimming took 0 bases from V and 4 from J; bases not matched to a gene: 9. The CDR3 sequence is 18 residues long. Per the germline V gene, CDR1 is MNHNS and CDR2 is SASEGT. The covered CDR3 bases are TGTGCCAGCAGTGAAGCGAGGGCTAGCGGGGCCCCCACCGGGGAG. Amino acids: CASSEARASGAPTGE. The CDR3, in full, reads CASSEARASGAPTGELFF.

Of note for this clone: The CDR3 extends 3 residues past the end of the read, so its final part is completed from the germline J gene. The chain links TRBV20-1 to TRBJ1-1, with D perhaps matching TRBD1 (6 bases). V was cut by 1 base and J by 1 base, with 10 bases left in between. This CDR3 has 14 residues. Germline V gene data show CDR1 as DFQATT and CDR2 as SNEGSKA (reference sequence). CDR3 bases read: TGCAGTGCTAGAGCAGGGGCCCGGAACACTGAA. It yields the protein CSARAGARNTE. The whole CDR3 protein is CSARAGARNTEAFF.

Details on this clone: The CDR3 end lies 3 residues beyond the end of the read and is filled in from the germline J gene. This chain joins TRBV7-8 and TRBJ2-7; D unclear. With 2 bases removed from V and 0 bases from J, the gap between germline ends came to 8 bases. There are 14 residues in the CDR3. Germline CDR1 reads SGHVS; CDR2 reads FQNEAQ. This CDR3 reads CASSLQPGSYEQYF. The DNA read from the CDR3 is TGTGCCAGCAGCTTACAACCGGGCTCCTACGAG. Full variable domain (missing parts from reference TRBV7-8 and TRBJ2-7): GAGVSQSPRYKVAKRGQDVALRCDPISGHVSLFWYQQALGQGPEFLTYFQNEAQLDKSGLPSDRFFAERPEGSVSTLKIQRTQQEDSAVYLCASSLQPGSYEQYFGPGTRLTVT.

On this clone itself: The read is 3 residues too short to cover the CDR3 end, so that end is filled in from the germline J gene. The V and J genes are TRBV20-1 and TRBJ2-1; 7 bases line up with TRBD2. V lost 5 bases and J lost 0; bases outside the gene matches: 19. Germline V gene sequence: CDR1 DFQATT, CDR2 SNEGSKA (reference sequence). The CDR3 spans 19 residues. The CDR3 DNA, read in part, is TGCAGTGCTGACCCTCCCCCCTTTAGCGGGCCAAGCTCCTACAATGAG. Its protein is CSADPPPFSGPSSYNE. The complete CDR3 protein is CSADPPPFSGPSSYNEQFF.

In the case of this clone: Read sequence stops 3 residues before the CDR3 end, and the germline J gene provides the missing end. V usage is TRBV24-1 and J usage is TRBJ2-3; no clear D gene. The ends were cut back, 7 bases at V and 2 bases at J, with 6 bases in the middle. The CDR3 extends over 12 amino acids. Per germline, CDR1 KGHDR and CDR2 SFDVKD. CDR3: CATSSNTDTQYF. The part of the CDR3 DNA that was read is TGTGCCACCAGCTCTAACACAGATACG.

Concerning this clone: Read sequence stops 3 residues before the CDR3 end, and the germline J gene provides the missing end. The chain joins TRBV19 to TRBJ1-1; possibly TRBD1 for D (6 bases). This CDR3 has 16 residues. Germline values: CDR1 LNHDA, CDR2 SQIVND (reference sequence). V lost 7 bases, J lost 4 bases, and 22 bases lay in between. The chain's CDR3 is CASTERRTDIGTEAFF. The covered CDR3 bases are TGTGCCAGTACCGAACGTAGGACAGACATAGGCACTGAA.

Turning to this clone: The CDR3 end is not reached by the read, which stops 3 residues before it; the germline J gene fills it in. The chain is built from TRBV19 and TRBJ1-3; D remains unclear. CDR3 length equals 14 residues. Trimming took 4 bases from V and 0 from J, leaving 7 bases between them. Germline V gene lookup returns CDR1 LNHDA and CDR2 SQIVND (reference sequence). The covered CDR3 bases are TGTGCCAGTAGTACAGGTTCCTCTGGAAACACC. This sequence encodes CASSTGSSGNT. In full, the CDR3 is CASSTGSSGNTIYF.

On this clone itself: Read sequence stops 3 residues before the CDR3 end, and the germline J gene provides the missing end. The chain recombines TRBV5-6 with TRBJ2-3, with D hard to call. This CDR3 region has 13 residues. Germline V lookup: CDR1 SGHDT, CDR2 YYEEEE. Trimming left V 1 base short and J 4 bases short, with 7 bases between. The CDR3 DNA, read in part, is TGTGCCAGCAGCTTGTATGTCCCAGATACG. The encoded protein is CASSLYVPDT. The full-length CDR3 reads as CASSLYVPDTQYF.

With respect to this clone: From the germline J gene comes the end of the CDR3, since the read stops 3 residues before it. The chain links TRBV28 to TRBJ1-1; D gene unclear. V was clipped by 7 bases and J by 0 bases, with 15 bases between them. CDR3 length: 15 residues. Germline assignment: CDR1 MDHEN and CDR2 SYDVKM. The covered CDR3 bases are TGTGCCAGCACTCTGGCCCTCAGAGTGAACACTGAA. Its protein product is CASTLALRVNTE. The whole CDR3 region reads CASTLALRVNTEAFF.

Comment on this clone: The read gets to within 3 residues of the CDR3 end, and the germline J gene fills in the rest. The chain links TRBV2 to TRBJ1-2; 12 positions agree with TRBD1. The germline gives CDR1 SNHLY, CDR2 FYNNEI. The CDR3 loop spans 13 amino acids. This CDR3 is CASRGQGATGYTF. The part of the CDR3 DNA that was read is TGTGCCAGCAGGGGACAGGGGGCGACGGGC.

Of note for this clone: The read terminates 3 residues before the CDR3 end, so the remaining end is supplied by the germline J gene. This rearrangement joins TRBV7-9 to TRBJ1-2; unclear D gene. Germline V CDR1 and CDR2: SEHNR, FQNEAQ (reference sequence). There are 13 residues in the CDR3. The CDR3 loop is CASSLGSSNDYTF. CDR3 bases read: TGTGCCAGCAGCTTAGGGTCTAGCAATGAC.

Details on this clone: The read terminates 3 residues ahead of where the CDR3 ends, so the germline J gene completes it. This chain connects TRBV5-1 to TRBJ2-1; 7 nucleotides agree with TRBD1. Germline V CDR1 and CDR2: SGHRS, YFSETQ. J lost 5 bases, V lost 0 bases, and 2 bases had no gene match. This CDR3 has 14 amino acids. The CDR3: CASSLAGTDNEQFF. CDR3 DNA (partial): TGCGCCAGCAGCTTGGCCGGGACAGACAATGAG.

CDR3 loop: CASPGTRRNTGELFF. The CDR3 DNA, read in part, is TGTGCCAGCCCAGGGACTAGGCGTAACACCGGGGAG. This chain uses TRBV7-9 with TRBJ2-2, with 8 bases that match TRBD2. The read comes to an end 3 residues before the CDR3 does, leaving the germline J gene to fill in the end. Per germline, CDR1 SEHNR and CDR2 FQNEAQ (reference sequence). The CDR3 totals 15 residues. Trimming took 8 bases from V and 2 from J; bases not matched to a gene: 7.

Details on this clone: The read is 3 residues too short to cover the CDR3 end, so that end is filled in from the germline J gene. The chain links TRBV7-6 to TRBJ1-1; 7 bases are shared with TRBD1. The CDR3 is 15 amino acids. Trimming removed 4 bases from V and 1 base from J; junction bases left unmatched: 6. Germline V lookup: CDR1 SGHVS, CDR2 FNYEAQ. CDR3 DNA (partial): TGTGCCAGCAGCTCGCCCGGGACAGCGAACACTGAA. Translated, it gives CASSSPGTANTE. The full CDR3 reads CASSSPGTANTEAFF.

Points on this clone: The CDR3 end falls 3 residues outside the read, so it is completed with the germline J gene. The rearrangement joins TRBV5-1 to TRBJ1-1, with TRBD1 matching over 7 bases. J was trimmed by 1 base and V by 0 bases; bases with no gene match: 3. The CDR3 extends over 15 amino acids. Germline values: CDR1 SGHRS, CDR2 YFSETQ. The CDR3 reads CASSLETGANTEAFF. CDR3 DNA (partial): TGCGCCAGCAGCTTGGAAACAGGGGCGAACACTGAA.

Concerning this clone itself: The CDR3 end falls 3 residues outside the read, so it is completed with the germline J gene. The V gene is TRBV20-1, the J gene TRBJ1-6; tentative D call: TRBD1 (5 bases). The CDR3 is 15 residues long. V was cut by 0 bases and J by 7 bases, with 13 bases left in between. Germline V lookup: CDR1 DFQATT, CDR2 SNEGSKA (reference sequence). The CDR3 DNA, read in part, is TGCAGTGCTAGAGATTTTCGAGGGGTCAATTCACCC. Translation: CSARDFRGVNSP. The whole CDR3 sequence reads CSARDFRGVNSPLHF.

In regard to this clone: The CDR3 end falls 3 residues outside the read, so it is completed with the germline J gene. The rearrangement links TRBV11-3 to TRBJ2-5; 7 positions match TRBD2. Looked up from germline, CDR1 is SGHNT and CDR2 is YENEEA. The CDR3 sequence is 15 residues long. The J segment lost 3 bases and the V segment lost 4 bases, leaving 8 bases of the junction unmatched. The sequenced part of the CDR3 DNA is TGTGCCAGCAGCTCCCTGGGTCGGGGGGAAGAGACC. It is translated as CASSSLGRGEET. The full CDR3 protein is CASSSLGRGEETQYF.

On this clone: The read terminates 3 residues before the CDR3 end, so the remaining end is supplied by the germline J gene. This sequence joins TRBV12-3 or TRBV12-4 and TRBJ2-1; maybe TRBD2 (6 bases). The CDR3 contains 14 residues. V gave up 7 bases and J gave up 9 bases, with 19 bases separating them. This CDR3 is CASTQDRGSGEQFF. The CDR3 DNA, read in part, is TGTGCCAGCACCCAAGACCGGGGGTCGGGTGAG.

As concerns this clone: The read gets to within 3 residues of the CDR3 end, and the germline J gene fills in the rest. This chain connects TRBV4-1 to TRBJ2-2, with 7 nucleotides matching TRBD2. V lost 1 base and J lost 0; bases outside the gene matches: 5. CDR1 MGHRA and CDR2 YSYEKL come from the germline V gene. The CDR3 covers 17 residues. CDR3 DNA (partial): TGCGCCAGCAGCCAAGGATCGAGCGGGACGAACACCGGGGAG. Protein: CASSQGSSGTNTGE. In full, the CDR3 is CASSQGSSGTNTGELFF.

A remark on this clone: The CDR3 is cut off 3 residues early in the read; its end comes from the germline J gene. The J gene is TRBJ2-4, the V gene TRBV7-2, with D uncertain. Germline CDR1 and CDR2: SGHTA and FQGNSA. This CDR3 comprises 13 residues. Incomplete CDR3 DNA: TGTGCCAGCAGCTTAGACAATAACTATGGT. It specifies CASSLDNNYG. From start to end, the CDR3 is CASSLDNNYGQYF.

Note on this clone: The observed sequence ends 3 residues before the CDR3 terminus, with the missing tail filled in from the germline J gene. V and J are TRBV30 and TRBJ2-1; TRBD2 agrees at 10 bases. Germline-derived CDR1 and CDR2 are GTSNPN and SVGIG (reference sequence). The CDR3 runs to 13 residues. The trim removed 7 bases at V and 4 bases at J, leaving 4 bases unmatched. The DNA read from the CDR3 is TGTGCCTTGAGCGGGGGGGTATACAATGAG. It is translated as CALSGGVYNE. The entire CDR3 protein is CALSGGVYNEQFF.

Concerning this clone: The sequence runs out 3 residues before the end of the CDR3; the remainder is reconstructed from the germline J gene. The rearrangement joins TRBV5-6 to TRBJ2-4; D perhaps matches TRBD1 (6 bases). The CDR3 has 14 amino acids. CDR1 is SGHDT, CDR2 YYEEEE, per germline. The CDR3 DNA, read in part, is TGTGCCAGCAACCAACAGGGATCCGACTATGGT. It translates to CASNQQGSDYG. The whole CDR3 reads CASNQQGSDYGQYF.

For this clone: The read halts 3 residues ahead of the CDR3 end, with the missing end drawn from the germline J gene. The J gene is TRBJ2-1, the V gene TRBV6-4; 13 nucleotides align to TRBD2. This CDR3 has 16 amino acids. The germline V gene has CDR1 MRHNA and CDR2 SNTAGT. V shed 3 bases and J 4 bases; nucleotides not matched to a gene: 3. The CDR3 sequence is CASSETSGRPYNEQFF. CDR3 DNA, as far as it was read: TGTGCCAGCAGTGAGACTAGCGGGAGGCCTTACAATGAG.

Notes on this clone: The read terminates 3 residues ahead of where the CDR3 ends, so the germline J gene completes it. The chain employs TRBV4-2 and TRBJ2-7, with 9 bases matching TRBD1. Germline CDR1 LGHNA, CDR2 YNFKEQ. Trimming at V came to 0 bases and at J to 3 bases, leaving 6 bases not matched to a gene. This CDR3 contains 16 residues. The covered CDR3 bases are TGTGCCAGCAGCCAAGAGGTGGGGACAGGGCACTACGAG. As protein: CASSQEVGTGHYE. The full CDR3 reads CASSQEVGTGHYEQYF.

Concerning this clone: Coverage ceases 3 residues before the CDR3 finishes, and the germline J gene fills in the end. The J gene is TRBJ2-7, the V gene TRBV28; D gene ambiguous. This CDR3 is built from 14 residues. V was cut by 2 bases and J by 2 bases, with 10 bases left in between. CDR1 is MDHEN, CDR2 SYDVKM, per germline. CDR3 DNA (partial): TGTGCCAGCAGTTTACCTGCCAGAGCCTACGAG. Protein product: CASSLPARAYE. The whole CDR3 is CASSLPARAYEQYF.